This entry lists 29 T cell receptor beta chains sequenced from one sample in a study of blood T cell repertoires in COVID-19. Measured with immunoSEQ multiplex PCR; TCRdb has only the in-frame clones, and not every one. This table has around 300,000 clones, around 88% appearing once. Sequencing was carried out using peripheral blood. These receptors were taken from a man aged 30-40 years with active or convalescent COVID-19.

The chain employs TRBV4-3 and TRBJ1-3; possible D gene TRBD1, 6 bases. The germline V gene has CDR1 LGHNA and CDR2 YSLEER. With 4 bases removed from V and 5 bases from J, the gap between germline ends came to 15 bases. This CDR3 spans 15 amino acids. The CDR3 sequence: CASSLSGVDRNTIYF. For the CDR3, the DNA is TGCGCCAGCAGCCTATCAGGGGTTGACAGAAACACCATATATTTT.

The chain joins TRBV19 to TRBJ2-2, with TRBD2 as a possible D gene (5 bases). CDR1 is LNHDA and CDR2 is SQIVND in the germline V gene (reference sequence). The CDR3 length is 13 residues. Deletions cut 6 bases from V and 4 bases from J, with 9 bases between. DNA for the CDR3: TGTGCCAGTAGGAAGGGAGTCACCGGGGAGCTGTTTTTT. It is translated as CASRKGVTGELFF.

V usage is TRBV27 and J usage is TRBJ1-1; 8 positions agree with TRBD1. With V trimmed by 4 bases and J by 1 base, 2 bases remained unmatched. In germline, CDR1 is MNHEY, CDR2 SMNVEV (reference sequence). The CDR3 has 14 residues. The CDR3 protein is CASSSDRGNTEAFF. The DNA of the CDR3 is TGTGCCAGCAGTTCAGACAGGGGGAACACTGAAGCTTTCTTT.

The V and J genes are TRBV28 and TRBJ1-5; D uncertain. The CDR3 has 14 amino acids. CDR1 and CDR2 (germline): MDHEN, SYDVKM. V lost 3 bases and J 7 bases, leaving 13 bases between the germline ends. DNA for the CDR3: TGTGCCAGCAGTTTCCTGGCAGGCGGGCAGCCCCAGCATTTT. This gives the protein CASSFLAGGQPQHF.

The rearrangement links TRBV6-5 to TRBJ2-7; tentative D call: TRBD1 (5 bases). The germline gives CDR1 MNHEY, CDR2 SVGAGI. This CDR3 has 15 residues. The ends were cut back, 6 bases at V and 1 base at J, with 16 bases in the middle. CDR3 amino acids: CASSATGSWSYEQYF. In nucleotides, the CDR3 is TGTGCCAGCAGCGCAACAGGTAGTTGGTCCTACGAGCAGTACTTC.

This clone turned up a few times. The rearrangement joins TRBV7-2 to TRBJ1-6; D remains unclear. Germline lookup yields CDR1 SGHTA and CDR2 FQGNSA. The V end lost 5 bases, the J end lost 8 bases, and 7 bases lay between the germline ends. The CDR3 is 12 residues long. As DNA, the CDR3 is TGTGCCAGCAGCCCGCCGGATTCACCCCTCCACTTT. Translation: CASSPPDSPLHF.

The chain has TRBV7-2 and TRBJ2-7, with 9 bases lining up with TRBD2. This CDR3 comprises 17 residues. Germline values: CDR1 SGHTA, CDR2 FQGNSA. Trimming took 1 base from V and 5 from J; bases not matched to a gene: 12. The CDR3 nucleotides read TGTGCCAGCAGCTTAGACGGGCTAGCGGGAATGAGGGACGAGCAGTACTTC. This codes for CASSLDGLAGMRDEQYF.

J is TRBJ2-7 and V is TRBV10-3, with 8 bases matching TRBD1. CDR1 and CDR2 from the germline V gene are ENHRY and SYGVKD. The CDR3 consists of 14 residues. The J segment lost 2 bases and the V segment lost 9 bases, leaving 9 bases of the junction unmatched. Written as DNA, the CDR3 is TGTGCCATACAAAGTAAGGACAGGGCCTACGAGCAGTACTTC. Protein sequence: CAIQSKDRAYEQYF.

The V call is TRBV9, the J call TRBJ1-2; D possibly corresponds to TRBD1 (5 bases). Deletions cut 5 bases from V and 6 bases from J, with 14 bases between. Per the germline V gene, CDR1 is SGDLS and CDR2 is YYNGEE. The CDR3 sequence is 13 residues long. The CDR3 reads CASRAPQGDGYTF. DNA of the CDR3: TGTGCCAGCAGAGCTCCACAAGGGGATGGCTACACCTTC.

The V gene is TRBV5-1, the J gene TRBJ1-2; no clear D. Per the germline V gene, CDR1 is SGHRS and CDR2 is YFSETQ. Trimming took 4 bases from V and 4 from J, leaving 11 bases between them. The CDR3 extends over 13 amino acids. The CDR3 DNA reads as TGCGCCAGCAGCGAAGCTTCCCTCTATGGCTACACCTTC. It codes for CASSEASLYGYTF.

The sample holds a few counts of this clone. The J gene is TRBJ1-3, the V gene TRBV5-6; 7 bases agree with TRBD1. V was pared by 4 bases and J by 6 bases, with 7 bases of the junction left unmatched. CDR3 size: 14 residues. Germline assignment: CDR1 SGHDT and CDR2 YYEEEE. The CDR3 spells CASSDRQGVNTIYF. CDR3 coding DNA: TGTGCCAGCAGCGACCGACAGGGCGTAAACACCATATATTTT.

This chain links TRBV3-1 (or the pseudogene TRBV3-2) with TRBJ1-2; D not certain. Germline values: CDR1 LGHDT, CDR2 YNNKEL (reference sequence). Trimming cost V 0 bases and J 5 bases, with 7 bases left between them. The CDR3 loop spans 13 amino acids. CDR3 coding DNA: TGTGCCAGCAGCCAAGATTTGAGTTATGGCTACACCTTC. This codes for CASSQDLSYGYTF.

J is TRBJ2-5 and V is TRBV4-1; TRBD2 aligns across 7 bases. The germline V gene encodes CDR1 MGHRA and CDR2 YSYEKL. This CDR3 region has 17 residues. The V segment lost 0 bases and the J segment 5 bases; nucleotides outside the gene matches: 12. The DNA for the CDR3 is TGCGCCAGCAGCCAAGATCTGGGGGGGAGGTTATGGGAGACCCAGTACTTC. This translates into CASSQDLGGRLWETQYF.

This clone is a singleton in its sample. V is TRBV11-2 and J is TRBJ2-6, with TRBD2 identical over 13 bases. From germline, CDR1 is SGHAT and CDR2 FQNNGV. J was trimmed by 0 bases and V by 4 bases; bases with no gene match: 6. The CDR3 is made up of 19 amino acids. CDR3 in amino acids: CASSYRLAGGHSGANVLTF. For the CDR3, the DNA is TGTGCCAGCAGCTACCGACTAGCGGGGGGCCACTCTGGGGCCAACGTCCTGACTTTC.

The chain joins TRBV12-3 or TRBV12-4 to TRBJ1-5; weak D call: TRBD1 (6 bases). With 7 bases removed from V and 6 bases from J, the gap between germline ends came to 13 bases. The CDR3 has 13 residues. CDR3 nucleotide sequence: TGTGCCAGCATGGGGGGGCAGGGTCAGCCCCAGCATTTT. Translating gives CASMGGQGQPQHF.

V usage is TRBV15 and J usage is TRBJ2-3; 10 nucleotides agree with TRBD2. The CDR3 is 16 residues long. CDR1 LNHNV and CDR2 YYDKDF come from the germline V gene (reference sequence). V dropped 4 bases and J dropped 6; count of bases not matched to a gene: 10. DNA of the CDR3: TGTGCCACCAGCATTCGTTACGGGACTAGCGAGGATACGCAGTATTTT. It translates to CATSIRYGTSEDTQYF.

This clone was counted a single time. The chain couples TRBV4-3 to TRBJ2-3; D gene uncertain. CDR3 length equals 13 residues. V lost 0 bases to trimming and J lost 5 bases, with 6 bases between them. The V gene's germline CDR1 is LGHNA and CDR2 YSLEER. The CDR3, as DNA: TGCGCCAGCAGCCAAGATAGAGGAGATACGCAGTATTTT. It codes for CASSQDRGDTQYF.

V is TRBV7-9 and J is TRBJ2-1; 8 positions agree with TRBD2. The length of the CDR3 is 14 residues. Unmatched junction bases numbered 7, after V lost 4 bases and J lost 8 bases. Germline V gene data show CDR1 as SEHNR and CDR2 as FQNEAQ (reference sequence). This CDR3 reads CASSSSGGGHEQFF. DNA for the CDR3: TGTGCCAGCAGCTCCTCCGGGGGGGGCCATGAGCAGTTCTTC. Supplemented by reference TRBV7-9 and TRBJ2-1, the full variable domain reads DTGVSQNPRHKITKRGQNVTFRCDPISEHNRLYWYRQTLGQGPEFLTYFQNEAQLEKSRLLSDRFSAERPKGSFSTLEIQRTEQGDSAMYLCASSSSGGGHEQFFGPGTRLTVL.

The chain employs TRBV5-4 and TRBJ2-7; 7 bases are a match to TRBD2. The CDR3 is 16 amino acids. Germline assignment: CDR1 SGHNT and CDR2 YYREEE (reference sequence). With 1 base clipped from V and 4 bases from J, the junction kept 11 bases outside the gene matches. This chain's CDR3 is CASSLLVSTGGYEQYF. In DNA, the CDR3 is TGTGCCAGCAGCTTGTTGGTTAGTACGGGAGGTTACGAGCAGTACTTC.

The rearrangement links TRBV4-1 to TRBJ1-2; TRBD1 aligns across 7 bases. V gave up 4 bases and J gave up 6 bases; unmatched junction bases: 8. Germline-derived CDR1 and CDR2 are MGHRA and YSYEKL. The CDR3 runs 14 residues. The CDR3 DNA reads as TGCGCCAGCAGCCCCCCGACGGACAGGCATGGCTACACCTTC. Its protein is CASSPPTDRHGYTF.

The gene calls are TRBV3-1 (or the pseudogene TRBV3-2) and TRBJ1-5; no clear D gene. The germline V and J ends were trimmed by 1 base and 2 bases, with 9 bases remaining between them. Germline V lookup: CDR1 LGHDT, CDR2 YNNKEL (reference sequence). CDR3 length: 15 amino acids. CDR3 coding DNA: TGTGCCAGCAGCCAAGGGGAGAGGGGCAATCAGCCCCAGCATTTT. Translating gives CASSQGERGNQPQHF.

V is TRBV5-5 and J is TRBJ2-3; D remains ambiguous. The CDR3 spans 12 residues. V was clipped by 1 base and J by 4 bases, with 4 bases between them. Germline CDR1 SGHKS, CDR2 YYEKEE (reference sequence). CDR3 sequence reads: CASSLSSDTQYF. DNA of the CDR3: TGTGCCAGCAGCTTGTCTTCAGATACGCAGTATTTT.

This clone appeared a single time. The CDR3 DNA reads as TGTGCCAGCACCCCACAGGGAACAGATACGCAGTATTTT. This codes for CASTPQGTDTQYF. The chain carries TRBV6-5 and TRBJ2-3, with a possible D match to TRBD1 (6 bases). The V gene's germline CDR1 is MNHEY and CDR2 SVGAGI. Trimming pared 7 bases from V and 3 bases from J, leaving 11 bases between. This CDR3 spans 13 amino acids.

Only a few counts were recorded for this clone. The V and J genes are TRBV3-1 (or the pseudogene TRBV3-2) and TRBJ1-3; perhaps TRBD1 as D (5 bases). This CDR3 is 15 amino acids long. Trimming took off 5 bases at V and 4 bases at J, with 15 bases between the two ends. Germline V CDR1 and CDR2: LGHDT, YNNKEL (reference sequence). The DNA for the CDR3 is TGTGCCAGCAGCGTCGCGGGGGGAACAGGAAACACCATATATTTT. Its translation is CASSVAGGTGNTIYF.

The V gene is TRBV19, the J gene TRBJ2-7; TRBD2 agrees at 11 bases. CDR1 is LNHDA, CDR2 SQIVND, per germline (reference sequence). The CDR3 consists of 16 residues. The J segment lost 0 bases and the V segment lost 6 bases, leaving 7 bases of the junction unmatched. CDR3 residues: CASRPGTSGSSYEQYF. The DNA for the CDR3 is TGTGCCAGTAGGCCCGGGACTAGCGGTAGCTCCTACGAGCAGTACTTC.

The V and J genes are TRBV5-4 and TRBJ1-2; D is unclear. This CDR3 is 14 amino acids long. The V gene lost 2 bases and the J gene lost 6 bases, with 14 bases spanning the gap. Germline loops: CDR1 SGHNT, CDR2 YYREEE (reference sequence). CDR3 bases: TGTGCCAGCAGCTTAGTAAACCAGGCAAATGGCTACACCTTC. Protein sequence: CASSLVNQANGYTF. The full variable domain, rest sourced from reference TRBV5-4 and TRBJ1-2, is ETGVTQSPTHLIKTRGQQVTLRCSSQSGHNTVSWYQQALGQGPQFIFQYYREEENGRGNFPPRFSGLQFPNYSSELNVNALELDDSALYLCASSLVNQANGYTFGSGTRLTVV.

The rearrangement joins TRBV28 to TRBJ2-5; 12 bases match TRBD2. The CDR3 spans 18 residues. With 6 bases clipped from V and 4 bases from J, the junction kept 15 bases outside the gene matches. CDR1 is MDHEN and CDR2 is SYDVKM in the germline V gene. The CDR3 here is CASSKLSRASGRGETQYF. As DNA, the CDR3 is TGTGCCAGCAGCAAACTGTCCCGGGCTAGCGGGAGGGGAGAGACCCAGTACTTC.

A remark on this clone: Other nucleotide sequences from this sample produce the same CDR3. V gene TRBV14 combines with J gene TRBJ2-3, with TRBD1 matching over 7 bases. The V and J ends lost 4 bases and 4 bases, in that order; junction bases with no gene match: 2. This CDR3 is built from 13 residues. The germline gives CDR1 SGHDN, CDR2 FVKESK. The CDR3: CASSPGGPDTQYF. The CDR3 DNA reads TGTGCCAGCAGCCCAGGGGGACCAGATACGCAGTATTTT.

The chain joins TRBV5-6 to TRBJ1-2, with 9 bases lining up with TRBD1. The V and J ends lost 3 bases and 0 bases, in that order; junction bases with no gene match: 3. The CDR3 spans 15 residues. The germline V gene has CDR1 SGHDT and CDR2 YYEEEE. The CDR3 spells CASSWGQGANYGYTF. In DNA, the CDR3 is TGTGCCAGCAGCTGGGGACAGGGAGCTAACTATGGCTACACCTTC.